This TCR beta chain was sequenced in a study of blood T cells in healthy people across ages. Whole-study findings and limits: Diversity of TCR beta correlated strongly with naive T cell percentage.

Germline V lookup: CDR1 LNHDA, CDR2 SQIVND (reference sequence). The CDR3 is 15 amino acids. V dropped 8 bases and J dropped 0 bases, with 11 bases sitting between them. Each donor was a healthy Caucasian individual from Russia, aged 6 to 90. In the case of this clonotype: Antigen unknown.

PCR was performed a second time for roughly 7 to 11 cycles using a sample-barcoded 5' primer and a J-beta primer mix. Every individual sample yielded 2.5 million or more paired-end reads (each containing CDR3). MiXCR was run by TCRdb on the 5' RACE reads, yielding one entry per CDR3 protein. This sample has hundreds of thousands of distinct CDR3 sequences, with 55% to 70% found just once. The clonotype originates from a young man in good health. The sample was blood. The rearrangement uses TRBV19 and TRBJ2-6, with D possibly matching TRBD1 (5 bases). The CDR3 nucleotides read TGTGCCAGTGGGGCAGGGCGCTCTGGGGCCAACGTCCTGACTTTC. Its translation is CASGAGRSGANVLTF.